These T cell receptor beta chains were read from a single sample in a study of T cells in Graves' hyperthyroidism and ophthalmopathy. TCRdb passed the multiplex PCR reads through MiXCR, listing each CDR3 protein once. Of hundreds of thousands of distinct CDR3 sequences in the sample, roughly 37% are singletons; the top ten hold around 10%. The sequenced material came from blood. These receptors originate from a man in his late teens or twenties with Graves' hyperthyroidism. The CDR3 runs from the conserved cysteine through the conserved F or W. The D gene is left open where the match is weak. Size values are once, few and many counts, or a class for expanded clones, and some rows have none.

TGTGCCATCAGTAAAGGGGATAGCAATCAGCCCCAGCATTTT,CAISKGDSNQPQHF,NA,NA,TRBJ1-5,TRBV10-3
TGTGCCAGCACCCCTGAAGCTTTCTTT,CASTPEAFF,NA,few,TRBJ1-1,TRBV7-2
TGCAGCGTTCGATCCCAGAGTAATGAAAAACTGTTTTTT,CSVRSQSNEKLFF,NA,NA,TRBJ1-4,TRBV29-1
TGTGCCACCGGGACAGGGGACGACGAGCAGTACTTC,CATGTGDDEQYF,TRBD1,few,TRBJ2-7,TRBV10-3
TGCGCCAGCAGCCAATCTAGACTAGCGGGAAGCTACGAGCAGTACTTC,CASSQSRLAGSYEQYF,TRBD2,few,TRBJ2-7,TRBV4-3
TGTGCCAGCAGTCTAGGGGGCGGGGGACGTAGCTCCTACGAGCAGTACTTC,CASSLGGGGRSSYEQYF,NA,NA,TRBJ2-7,TRBV6-6
TGTGCCAGCAGCTTATCCCTAGCGGGAGGTGATGAGCAGTTCTTC,CASSLSLAGGDEQFF,TRBD2,NA,TRBJ2-1,TRBV7-3
TGTGCCACCAGCAGTGGGGCGGACGTTGGGACCCAGTACTTC,CATSSGADVGTQYF,NA,medium-sized,TRBJ2-5,TRBV15
TGTGCCATCAGTGACATGTGGAGGGGGCAAGAGACCCAGTACTTC,CAISDMWRGQETQYF,NA,many,TRBJ2-5,TRBV10-3
TGCAGTGCCACCGCGGGACAGGGGTTTTACGAGCAGTACTTC,CSATAGQGFYEQYF,TRBD1,few,TRBJ2-7,TRBV20-1
TGTGCCAGCAGTACGGACAGTCCCTATGGCTACACCTTC,CASSTDSPYGYTF,NA,many,TRBJ1-2,TRBV2
TGTGCCAGCAGCTTAGGCGGGGATACCTTC,CASSLGGDTF,NA,NA,TRBJ1-2,TRBV10-3
TGCAGTGCTATCCGCGGGGTTTCCTACGAGCAGTACTTC,CSAIRGVSYEQYF,NA,NA,TRBJ2-7,TRBV20-1
TGCAGTGCTAGAGTGGCGAATGACTATGGCTACACCTTC,CSARVANDYGYTF,NA,many,TRBJ1-2,TRBV20-1
TGTGCCAGCAGTGACTGGGGGAAGTCACCCCTCCACTTT,CASSDWGKSPLHF,NA,NA,TRBJ1-6,TRBV6-4
TGTGCCATCAGTGAGTCGGGGGCTCGAAGCTACACCTTC,CAISESGARSYTF,NA,many,TRBJ1-2,TRBV10-3
TGTGCCAGCAGCGCAGATTCCCACACTGAAGCTTTCTTT,CASSADSHTEAFF,NA,NA,TRBJ1-1,TRBV9
TGTGCCAGCAGCGCCGGGACAAGGGGCCTCTTCGGCTACACCTTC,CASSAGTRGLFGYTF,NA,NA,TRBJ1-2,TRBV9
TGTGCCATCAGTGACCCCCCGGGCCCCCGGTCGATCAGTGAAGCTTTCTTT,CAISDPPGPRSISEAFF,NA,few,TRBJ1-1,TRBV10-3
TGTGCCAGTAGTATAAATTTCGGGACCGGGGAGCTGTTTTTT,CASSINFGTGELFF,NA,NA,TRBJ2-2,TRBV19
TGTGCCATCAGTGGGGACAGGGGCAATCAGCCCCAGCATTTT,CAISGDRGNQPQHF,TRBD1,many,TRBJ1-5,TRBV10-3
TGTGCCAGCAGTTTTAACGGGGTCCAGCTGAACACTGAAGCTTTCTTT,CASSFNGVQLNTEAFF,NA,NA,TRBJ1-1,TRBV10-3
TGTGCCAGCAGCGTAGAAGTTGGCGGGTTATATGGCTACACCTTC,CASSVEVGGLYGYTF,NA,NA,TRBJ1-2,TRBV9
TGTGCCAGCACCTCTGGGACAGGTGACAATCAGCCCCAGCATTTT,CASTSGTGDNQPQHF,TRBD1,few,TRBJ1-5,TRBV12-3/TRBV12-4
TGTGCCATCAGTGCCATGGGACGGATACGTTTTGGCTACACCTTC,CAISAMGRIRFGYTF,NA,NA,TRBJ1-2,TRBV10-3
TGTGCCAGCAGTCCCCGGGACAGGGGAGGAGAGCAGTACTTC,CASSPRDRGGEQYF,TRBD1,many,TRBJ2-7,TRBV7-9
TGTGCCAGCACCAGAAGGCCGGGAGGCTTCCAAGAGACCCAGTACTTC,CASTRRPGGFQETQYF,TRBD2,NA,TRBJ2-5,TRBV6-1
TGCGCCAGCAGCCCATTAGGGAGCACTGAAGCTTTCTTT,CASSPLGSTEAFF,NA,NA,TRBJ1-1,TRBV5-1
TGTGCCAGCAGCGCCCAGCGGGGATCCACCTACGAGCAGTACTTC,CASSAQRGSTYEQYF,TRBD2,NA,TRBJ2-7,TRBV7-2
TGTGCCAGCAGTGTAAGGGAACGGGGCTACACCTTC,CASSVRERGYTF,NA,many,TRBJ1-2,TRBV2
TGCAGCGTCGTGGGGGGCGATGCCGGGGAGCAGTACTTC,CSVVGGDAGEQYF,NA,NA,TRBJ2-7,TRBV29-1
TGCAGTGCTGTTGGGGGCAGGGCCTACGAGCAGTACTTC,CSAVGGRAYEQYF,NA,few,TRBJ2-7,TRBV20-1
TGTGCCACCGGTGCCAGGGGTGGTCAAGAGACCCAGTACTTC,CATGARGGQETQYF,NA,many,TRBJ2-5,TRBV24-1